The 26 T cell receptor beta chains presented below share a single source sample, sequenced in a study of regulatory T cells in long-lasting Graves disease. Time point described: newly diagnosed GD, antithyroid drugs for less than 3 months. Following extraction of RNA from PBMCs, that RNA was used to make the TCR library. Construction of the TCR beta libraries employed iRepertoire HTBI primers in conjunction with Arm-PCR of CDR3 regions. From the multiplex PCR reads, TCRdb called clonotypes with MiXCR, one entry per CDR3 protein. The sample shows fewer than 550,000 distinct CDR3 sequences, about 16% of them seen only once. These data were also filed under a second study, of T cells in Graves' hyperthyroidism and ophthalmopathy.

The input for sequencing was peripheral blood mononuclear cells (PBMCs), taken at new diagnosis, from a patient treated with antithyroid drugs. Receptors originate from a woman in her forties or fifties with Graves disease.

The table lists this clonotype with many counts. The chain carries TRBV5-1 and TRBJ2-4, with TRBD1 matching 11 bases. V trimming: 4 bases; J trimming: 8 bases; junction bases outside the gene matches: 5. The CDR3 length is 14 residues. Looked up from germline, CDR1 is SGHRS and CDR2 is YFSETQ. The CDR3 sequence is CASSPGTGGHIQYF. Written as DNA, the CDR3 is TGCGCCAGCAGCCCAGGGACAGGGGGACACATTCAGTACTTC. Full variable domain (remainder filled in from reference TRBV5-1 and TRBJ2-4): KAGVTQTPRYLIKTRGQQVTLSCSPISGHRSVSWYQQTPGQGLQFLFEYFSETQRNKGNFPGRFSGRQFSNSRSEMNVSTLELGDSALYLCASSPGTGGHIQYFGAGTRLSVL.

This clonotype has a single count. A much larger clone differs by one base, so this may be a read error. The rearrangement joins TRBV7-2 to TRBJ2-2; TRBD2 agrees at 7 bases. The length of the CDR3 is 16 residues. Germline V gene lookup returns CDR1 SGHTA and CDR2 FQGNSA. The CDR3 sequence is CASSPSRTGGVGEPFF. In nucleotides, the CDR3 is TGTGCCAGCAGCCCGAGTCGGACGGGGGGTGTCGGGGAGCCGTTTTTT.

This clonotype was seen at least ten times. The chain uses TRBV6-2 or TRBV6-3 and TRBJ1-5; 7 bases align to TRBD1. Germline V gene sequence: CDR1 MNHEY, CDR2 SVGEGT. The ends lost 0 bases at V and 4 bases at J; junction bases unmatched: 3. The CDR3 length is 15 residues. CDR3 region: CASSYSGDRNQPQHF. The CDR3 coding sequence is TGTGCCAGCAGTTACTCGGGGGACAGAAATCAGCCCCAGCATTTT.

This clonotype was counted many times. The J gene is TRBJ1-1, the V gene TRBV7-8, with 10 bases lining up with TRBD1. Germline loops: CDR1 SGHVS, CDR2 FQNEAQ. With V trimmed by 4 bases and J by 11 bases, 13 bases remained unmatched. The CDR3 covers 15 residues. The CDR3 bases are TGTGCCAGCAGCTCGAGGGCGACAGGGGGCGATGACGCTTTCTTT. Encoded protein: CASSSRATGGDDAFF.

The V call is TRBV6-2 or TRBV6-3, the J call TRBJ1-2; 7 positions agree with TRBD1. CDR3 length equals 15 residues. The germline gives CDR1 MNHEY, CDR2 SVGEGT. Trimming took 2 bases from V and 4 from J; bases not matched to a gene: 7. DNA for the CDR3: TGTGCCAGCAGTTACCTCGGACAGGCGGGCTATGGCTACACCTTC. Its protein product is CASSYLGQAGYGYTF.

This clonotype has more than one count but fewer than ten. One junction end disagrees with the germline gene, perhaps due to a read error. The chain has TRBV15 and TRBJ2-3; D unclear. Germline V CDR1 and CDR2: LNHNV, YYDKDF (reference sequence). The CDR3 runs to 17 residues. As DNA, the CDR3 is TGTGCCACCAGCCGAGATGGGCAGTTAGATAGCACAGATACGCAGTATTTT. Translating gives CATSRDGQLDSTDTQYF. Full variable domain (rest looked up from reference TRBV15 and TRBJ2-3): DAMVIQNPRYQVTQFGKPVTLSCSQTLNHNVMYWYQQKSSQAPKLLFHYYDKDFNNEADTPDNFQSRRPNTSFCFLDIRSPGLGDTAMYLCATSRDGQLDSTDTQYFGPGTRLTVL.

This clonotype has a count of ten or more. This sequence joins TRBV2 and TRBJ1-2; D unclear. The ends were cut back, 5 bases at V and 8 bases at J, with 6 bases in the middle. Germline assignment: CDR1 SNHLY and CDR2 FYNNEI. The CDR3 is 10 amino acids. The chain's CDR3 is CASSLMGYTF. CDR3 in DNA: TGTGCCAGCAGTCTTATGGGCTACACCTTC.

J is TRBJ2-1 and V is TRBV7-9, with 8 positions matching TRBD1. Germline V gene lookup returns CDR1 SEHNR and CDR2 FQNEAQ (reference sequence). The trim removed 5 bases at V and 8 bases at J, leaving 11 bases unmatched. The CDR3 is 15 amino acids. The chain's CDR3 is CASSETGQAVDEQFF. CDR3 bases: TGTGCCAGCAGCGAAACGGGACAGGCTGTCGATGAGCAGTTCTTC.

V and J are TRBV6-1 and TRBJ1-1; the D gene is possibly TRBD1 (5 bases). The V end lost 2 bases, the J end lost 0 bases, and 13 bases lay between the germline ends. The CDR3 has 16 residues. Germline V gene data show CDR1 as MNHNS and CDR2 as SASEGT. The DNA of the CDR3 is TGTGCCAGCAGTGAAATCGGGGGGTCCATGAACACTGAAGCTTTCTTT. Its translation is CASSEIGGSMNTEAFF.

In this sample, this clonotype turned up many times. The chain employs TRBV7-2 and TRBJ2-5, with D maybe TRBD2 (5 bases). The V gene's germline CDR1 is SGHTA and CDR2 FQGNSA. Trimming took off 8 bases at V and 5 bases at J, with 21 bases between the two ends. CDR3 length: 15 amino acids. CDR3 in amino acids: CASLDLNQIGETQYF. CDR3 sequence (DNA): TGTGCCAGCCTGGACTTAAATCAAATAGGGGAGACCCAGTACTTC.

The sample holds many counts of this clonotype. This CDR3 reads CASWRVEGGYTF. DNA for the CDR3: TGTGCCAGCTGGCGGGTTGAAGGGGGCTACACCTTC. This chain links TRBV2 with TRBJ1-2; D is unresolved. The V end lost 8 bases, the J end lost 8 bases, and 15 bases lay between the germline ends. The germline V gene encodes CDR1 SNHLY and CDR2 FYNNEI. The CDR3 length is 12 residues.

In this sample, this clonotype turned up a few times. The genes are TRBV12-5 and TRBJ1-6; a possible D gene is TRBD1 (5 bases). V lost 1 base to trimming and J lost 4 bases, with 14 bases between them. Looked up from germline, CDR1 is LGHNT and CDR2 is FRNRAP. The CDR3 consists of 17 residues. The CDR3 DNA follows: TGTGCTAGTGGTTTGGCGGGGCTCGGGGGATATAATTCACCCCTCCACTTT. It specifies CASGLAGLGGYNSPLHF. Full variable domain (missing parts from reference TRBV12-5 and TRBJ1-6): DARVTQTPRHKVTEMGQEVTMRCQPILGHNTVFWYRQTMMQGLELLAYFRNRAPLDDSGMPKDRFSAEMPDATLATLKIQPSEPRDSAVYFCASGLAGLGGYNSPLHFGNGTRLTVT.

This clonotype was counted at least ten times. V is TRBV7-8 and J is TRBJ1-2; D gene unclear. The CDR3 totals 14 residues. The V end was cut by 4 bases, the J end by 1 base, with 10 bases between. CDR1 and CDR2 from the germline V gene are SGHVS and FQNEAQ. The CDR3 sequence: CASSWVGINYGYTF. The CDR3 DNA reads as TGTGCCAGCAGCTGGGTCGGCATTAACTATGGCTACACCTTC. The full variable domain, in which reference TRBV7-8 and TRBJ1-2 provide the parts outside the CDR3, is GAGVSQSPRYKVAKRGQDVALRCDPISGHVSLFWYQQALGQGPEFLTYFQNEAQLDKSGLPSDRFFAERPEGSVSTLKIQRTQQEDSAVYLCASSWVGINYGYTFGSGTRLTVV.

The sample holds many counts of this clonotype. This chain links TRBV2 with TRBJ2-1; 9 bases line up with TRBD1. The CDR3 totals 14 residues. Germline-derived CDR1 and CDR2 are SNHLY and FYNNEI. V shed 2 bases, J shed 8 bases, and the junction held 4 bases outside the gene matches. CDR3 loop: CASSESDRGYEQFF. The DNA for the CDR3 is TGTGCCAGCAGTGAATCCGACAGGGGGTATGAGCAGTTCTTC. Variable domain in full (rest from reference TRBV2 and TRBJ2-1): EPEVTQTPSHQVTQMGQEVILRCVPISNHLYFYWYRQILGQKVEFLVSFYNNEISEKSEIFDDQFSVERPDGSNFTLKIRSTKLEDSAMYFCASSESDRGYEQFFGPGTRLTVL.

This clonotype was counted at least ten times. The rearrangement uses TRBV18 and TRBJ1-1; D is undetermined. V lost 5 bases and J lost 0, with 10 bases in between. This CDR3 comprises 14 residues. From germline, CDR1 is KGHSH and CDR2 LQKENI. This CDR3 is CASSVKGMNTEAFF. The DNA for the CDR3 is TGTGCCAGCTCAGTAAAAGGGATGAACACTGAAGCTTTCTTT. Filled out from reference TRBV18 and TRBJ1-1, the complete variable domain reads NAGVMQNPRHLVRRRGQEARLRCSPMKGHSHVYWYRQLPEEGLKFMVYLQKENIIDESGMPKERFSAEFPKEGPSILRIQQVVRGDSAAYFCASSVKGMNTEAFFGQGTRLTVV.

A word on this clonotype: A read error may produce the germline difference seen at one junction end. The chain uses TRBV27 and TRBJ2-7; either TRBD1 or TRBD2 may supply D (5 bases each). Germline loops: CDR1 MNHEY, CDR2 SMNVEV (reference sequence). The CDR3 contains 14 residues. In DNA form, the CDR3 reads TGTGCCAGCAGTTTTGCAGGGAGTACCTACGAGCAGTGCTTC. Its protein product is CASSFAGSTYEQCF.

The chain joins TRBV15 to TRBJ1-2; maybe TRBD1 (5 bases). Germline CDR1 and CDR2: LNHNV and YYDKDF (reference sequence). This CDR3 is built from 15 residues. V lost 1 base to trimming and J lost 4 bases, with 13 bases between them. CDR3 protein: CATSRGGEALYGYTF. The CDR3 coding sequence is TGTGCCACCAGCAGAGGGGGGGAGGCCCTCTATGGCTACACCTTC.

This clonotype occurred many times. This chain uses TRBV12-3 or TRBV12-4 with TRBJ1-6, with TRBD1 matching over 7 bases. This CDR3 spans 20 amino acids. The V and J ends lost 5 bases and 6 bases, in that order; junction bases with no gene match: 22. Here the CDR3 reads CASSPSPWTGPRGRNSPLHF. CDR3 DNA: TGTGCCAGCAGTCCATCTCCTTGGACAGGTCCACGGGGGCGTAATTCACCCCTCCACTTT.

The chain carries TRBV4-2 and TRBJ1-4; 10 bases match TRBD1. The J segment lost 8 bases and the V segment lost 3 bases, leaving 6 bases of the junction unmatched. This CDR3 spans 15 amino acids. Germline CDR1 LGHNA, CDR2 YNFKEQ. This chain's CDR3 is CASSQFGTGDEKLFF. DNA for the CDR3: TGTGCCAGCAGCCAGTTCGGGACAGGGGACGAAAAACTGTTTTTT.

This clonotype was counted many times. This chain links TRBV18 with TRBJ1-1; D is possibly TRBD1 (5 bases). The V end was cut by 3 bases, the J end by 4 bases, with 9 bases between. Germline CDR1 is KGHSH and CDR2 is LQKENI. The CDR3 contains 13 residues. The CDR3 sequence: CASSPWDGTEAFF. CDR3 in DNA: TGTGCCAGCTCACCGTGGGACGGCACTGAAGCTTTCTTT.

V usage is TRBV19 and J usage is TRBJ1-2, with 8 bases that match TRBD1. The CDR3 extends over 15 amino acids. Germline CDR1 reads LNHDA; CDR2 reads SQIVND (reference sequence). V lost 4 bases and J lost 10; bases outside the gene matches: 14. CDR3 sequence reads: CASSNSLAGGADYTF. For the CDR3, the DNA is TGTGCCAGTAGTAATTCCTTGGCAGGGGGCGCTGACTACACCTTC.

This chain links TRBV18 with TRBJ2-1; a possible D gene is TRBD2 (6 bases). Deletions cut 1 base from V and 7 bases from J, with 14 bases between. The CDR3 is made up of 15 amino acids. Germline loops: CDR1 KGHSH, CDR2 LQKENI. The DNA of the CDR3 is TGTGCCAGCTCACCACGAATAGTGGGGGGAAATGAGCAGTTCTTC. It is translated as CASSPRIVGGNEQFF.

This clonotype was counted only a few times. This chain uses TRBV4-1 with TRBJ2-1; no firm D call. The CDR3 is made up of 16 amino acids. Germline lookup yields CDR1 MGHRA and CDR2 YSYEKL. V lost 4 bases, J lost 0 bases, and 13 bases lay in between. The CDR3 DNA reads as TGCGCCAGCAGCCTTGGACGGATTAGCTCCTACAATGAGCAGTTCTTC. It codes for CASSLGRISSYNEQFF.

This clonotype was observed a handful of times. V and J are TRBV11-2 and TRBJ2-3; D not certain. Germline CDR1 SGHAT, CDR2 FQNNGV. This CDR3 has 15 amino acids. V lost 7 bases to trimming and J lost 3 bases, with 17 bases between them. Here the CDR3 reads CASTPNLVGTDTQYF. The CDR3 DNA is TGTGCCAGCACCCCCAACCTCGTAGGGACAGATACGCAGTATTTT.

This clonotype came up many times. The V and J genes are TRBV12-3 or TRBV12-4 and TRBJ2-3; a weak D match, TRBD1 (5 bases). This CDR3 has 13 amino acids. Trimming took 3 bases from V and 9 from J, leaving 13 bases between them. CDR3 sequence (DNA): TGTGCCAGCAGTTTCCAGGGTGGCGGCACGCAGTATTTT. Translated: CASSFQGGGTQYF.

The chain combines TRBV20-1 with TRBJ2-2, with TRBD2 matching 13 bases. Trimming cost V 1 base and J 4 bases; bases outside gene matches: 0. This CDR3 spans 15 amino acids. CDR1 is DFQATT and CDR2 is SNEGSKA in the germline V gene (reference sequence). The CDR3 nucleotides read TGCAGTGCTAGAGGGACTAGCGGGGGCACCGGGGAGCTGTTTTTT. It yields the protein CSARGTSGGTGELFF.